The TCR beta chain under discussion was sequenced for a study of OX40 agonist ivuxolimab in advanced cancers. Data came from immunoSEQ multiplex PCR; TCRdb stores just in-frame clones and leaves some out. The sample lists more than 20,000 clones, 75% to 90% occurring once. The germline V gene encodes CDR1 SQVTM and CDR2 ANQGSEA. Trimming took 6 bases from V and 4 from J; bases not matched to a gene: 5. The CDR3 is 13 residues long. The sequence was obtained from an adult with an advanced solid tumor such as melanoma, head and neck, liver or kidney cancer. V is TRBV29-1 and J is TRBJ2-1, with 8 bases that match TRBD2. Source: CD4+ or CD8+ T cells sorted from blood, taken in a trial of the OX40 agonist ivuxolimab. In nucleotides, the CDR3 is TGCAGCGTACGTCTAGCGGGTTACAATGAGCAGTTCTTC. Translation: CSVRLAGYNEQFF.